The clone carrying this TCR beta chain was counted only a few times. These data come from a study of blood T cell repertoires in COVID-19. Clones were sequenced by immunoSEQ multiplex PCR, and TCRdb holds only the in-frame ones, with some missing. In the table there are 200,000 to 250,000 clones, roughly 85% of which are singletons. This receptor was identified in a woman aged 50 to 65 who had been exposed to COVID-19. Sequencing used PBMCs or T cells enriched from blood (not recorded which).

CDR3 region: CASSFGTEQYF. In DNA, the CDR3 is TGCGCCAGCAGCTTCGGGACAGAGCAGTACTTC. The chain recombines TRBV5-1 with TRBJ2-7; TRBD1 might be the D (6 bases). The CDR3 totals 11 residues. Between the trimmed V and J ends, which lost 2 bases and 7 bases, there was a span of 7 bases. Germline CDR1 and CDR2: SGHRS and YFSETQ.